The 6 T cell receptor beta chains presented below share a single source sample, sequenced in a study of blood T cell repertoires in COVID-19. Assay: immunoSEQ multiplex PCR; the TCRdb copy retains only in-frame clones and omits some. The data show about 210,000 clones, approximately 82% seen once. Sample: peripheral blood. Receptors were obtained from a man in his forties who had recovered from COVID-19.

In this sample, this clone turned up a few times. The J gene is TRBJ1-1, the V gene TRBV6-2 or TRBV6-3; D remains ambiguous. V was trimmed by 6 bases and J by 1 base, leaving 9 bases between them. CDR1 and CDR2 (germline): MNHEY, SVGEGT. The CDR3 consists of 13 residues. Here the CDR3 DNA reads TGTGCCAGCAGCCTAACATGGAACACTGAAGCTTTCTTT. Protein product: CASSLTWNTEAFF.

This chain joins TRBV5-4 and TRBJ2-2, with 9 bases matching TRBD1. V was pared by 4 bases and J by 4 bases, with 8 bases of the junction left unmatched. Germline V gene sequence: CDR1 SGHNT, CDR2 YYREEE (reference sequence). This CDR3 has 16 residues. This CDR3 is CASSAGQGLFTGELFF. The CDR3 DNA is TGTGCCAGCAGCGCGGGACAGGGTTTATTCACCGGGGAGCTGTTTTTT.

To note about this clone: The sample carries other DNA sequences with the same CDR3. This chain joins TRBV7-8 and TRBJ2-3; TRBD1 matches at 8 bases. CDR3 length equals 15 residues. The germline gives CDR1 SGHVS, CDR2 FQNEAQ. J lost 0 bases, V lost 5 bases, and 4 bases had no gene match. The CDR3 coding sequence is TGTGCCAGCAGCCCGACAGGGGTCAGCACAGATACGCAGTATTTT. This translates into CASSPTGVSTDTQYF. The variable domain in full, with the rest retrieved from reference TRBV7-8 and TRBJ2-3, is GAGVSQSPRYKVAKRGQDVALRCDPISGHVSLFWYQQALGQGPEFLTYFQNEAQLDKSGLPSDRFFAERPEGSVSTLKIQRTQQEDSAVYLCASSPTGVSTDTQYFGPGTRLTVL.

The chain has TRBV18 and TRBJ1-5; D not resolved. Trimming stripped 1 base from V and 0 bases from J, with 7 bases between. CDR1 and CDR2 (germline): KGHSH, LQKENI. The CDR3 runs to 15 residues. The CDR3 nucleotides read TGTGCCAGCTCACCACAGTTAGATAGCAATCAGCCCCAGCATTTT. It specifies CASSPQLDSNQPQHF.

The J gene is TRBJ2-3, the V gene TRBV30; no reliable D call. This CDR3 has 14 residues. CDR1 is GTSNPN and CDR2 is SVGIG in the germline V gene (reference sequence). V was clipped by 0 bases and J by 4 bases, with 11 bases between them. CDR3 sequence: CAWSVSFDSDTQYF. CDR3 DNA sequence: TGTGCCTGGAGTGTTTCCTTCGACTCAGATACGCAGTATTTT.

The chain uses TRBV18 and TRBJ2-2, with 7 bases that match TRBD1. Germline lookup yields CDR1 KGHSH and CDR2 LQKENI. The CDR3 covers 15 residues. Losses at the gene ends were 6 bases for V and 5 bases for J; bases not matched to a gene: 9. CDR3 nucleotides: TGTGCCAGCTCGCAACAGACAGGGACGACCGGGGAGCTGTTTTTT. Protein product: CASSQQTGTTGELFF.